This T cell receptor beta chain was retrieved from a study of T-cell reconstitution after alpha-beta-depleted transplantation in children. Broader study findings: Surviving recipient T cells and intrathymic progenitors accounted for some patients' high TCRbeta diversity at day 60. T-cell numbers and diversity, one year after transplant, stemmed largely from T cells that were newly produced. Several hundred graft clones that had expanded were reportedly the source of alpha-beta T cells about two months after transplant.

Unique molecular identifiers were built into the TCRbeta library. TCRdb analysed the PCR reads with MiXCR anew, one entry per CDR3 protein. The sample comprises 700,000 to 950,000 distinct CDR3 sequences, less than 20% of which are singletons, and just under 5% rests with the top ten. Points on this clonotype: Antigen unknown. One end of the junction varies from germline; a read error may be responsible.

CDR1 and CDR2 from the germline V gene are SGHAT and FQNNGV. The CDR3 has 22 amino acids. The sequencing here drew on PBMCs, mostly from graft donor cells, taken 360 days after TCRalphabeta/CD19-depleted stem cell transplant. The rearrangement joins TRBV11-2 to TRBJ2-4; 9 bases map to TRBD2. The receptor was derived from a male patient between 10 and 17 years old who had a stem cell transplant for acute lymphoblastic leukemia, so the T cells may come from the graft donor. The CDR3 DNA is TGTGCCAGCAGCCTAGACGCCTTCGGGCTAGCGGGATGGGGTGGCGCCAAAAACATTCAGTACTTC. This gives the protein CASSLDAFGLAGWGGAKNIQYF.